This TCR beta chain was observed in a study of CD8 T cells in ankylosing spondylitis. The trim removed 1 base at V and 2 bases at J, leaving 13 bases unmatched. The CDR3 spans 18 residues. Germline V gene lookup returns CDR1 DFQATT and CDR2 SNEGSKA (reference sequence). MiXCR was run by TCRdb on the 5' RACE reads, yielding one entry per CDR3 protein. The table has 150,000 to 200,000 distinct CDR3 sequences, about an eighth seen once. Broader study findings: Before this, some motif variants had been reported in reactive arthritis synovial fluid and blood. Roughly eight highly homologous variants formed a TCR beta motif that appeared characteristic of ankylosing spondylitis blood. Disease-linked clones reportedly concentrated significantly in matched ankylosing spondylitis synovial fluid.

This clonotype was found many times. The antigen remains undetermined. Source material: blood, either unsorted or a sorted T cell fraction (not recorded which). The chain is built from TRBV20-1 and TRBJ2-4; 8 bases fit TRBD1. This sequence was found in a female donor with ankylosing spondylitis or in good health (not recorded which). CDR3 sequence: CSARGRALTGAPKNIQYF. The CDR3 nucleotides are TGCAGTGCTAGAGGAAGGGCCTTGACAGGGGCGCCCAAAAACATTCAGTACTTC.